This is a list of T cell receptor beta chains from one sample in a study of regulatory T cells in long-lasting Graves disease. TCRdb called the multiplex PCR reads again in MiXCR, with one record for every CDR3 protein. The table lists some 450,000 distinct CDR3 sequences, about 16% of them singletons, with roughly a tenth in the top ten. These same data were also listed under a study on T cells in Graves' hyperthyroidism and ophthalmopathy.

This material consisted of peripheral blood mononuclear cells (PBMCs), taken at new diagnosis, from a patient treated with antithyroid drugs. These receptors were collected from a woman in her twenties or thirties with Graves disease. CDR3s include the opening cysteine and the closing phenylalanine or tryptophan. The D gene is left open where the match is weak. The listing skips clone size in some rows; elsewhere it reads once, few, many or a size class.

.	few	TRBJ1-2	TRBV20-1	CRGDEANYGYTF	TGCAGGGGGGACGAGGCAAACTATGGCTACACCTTC
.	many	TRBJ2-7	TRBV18	CASSPPGAIYEQYF	TGTGCCAGCTCACCGCCCGGGGCAATTTACGAGCAGTACTTC
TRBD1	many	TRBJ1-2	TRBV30	CACHRGGYTF	TGTGCCTGCCACAGGGGTGGCTACACCTTC
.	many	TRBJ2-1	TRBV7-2	CASNRDKSYNEQFF	TGTGCCAGCAACCGGGACAAGAGCTACAATGAGCAGTTCTTC
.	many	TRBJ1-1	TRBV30	CAWTLQEGTEAFF	TGTGCCTGGACCCTCCAGGAAGGCACTGAAGCTTTCTTT
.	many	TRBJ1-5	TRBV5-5	CASSLAPVGSNQPQHF	TGTGCCAGCAGCTTGGCCCCAGTCGGTAGCAATCAGCCCCAGCATTTT
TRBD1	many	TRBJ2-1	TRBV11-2	CASSRGDSKYNEQFF	TGTGCCAGCAGCCGAGGGGACAGTAAATACAATGAGCAGTTCTTC
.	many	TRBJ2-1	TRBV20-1	CSARPRTSYNEQFF	TGCAGTGCTAGACCTAGGACTTCGTACAATGAGCAGTTCTTC
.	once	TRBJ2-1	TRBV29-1	CSVRWESSYNEQFF	TGCAGCGTTAGGTGGGAGAGCTCCTACAATGAGCAGTTCTTC
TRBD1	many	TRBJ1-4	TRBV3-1	CASSPSAKRGLSNEKLFF	TGTGCCAGCAGCCCATCGGCTAAGAGGGGGCTTTCTAATGAAAAACTGTTTTTT
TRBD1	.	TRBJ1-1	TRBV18	CASSKRQGATTEAFF	TGTGCCAGCTCAAAACGACAGGGAGCCACCACTGAAGCTTTCTTT
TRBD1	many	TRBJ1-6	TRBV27	CASSSPWTDTKGGNNSPLHF	TGTGCCAGCAGTTCGCCCTGGACAGACACTAAAGGGGGCAATAATTCACCCCTCCACTTT
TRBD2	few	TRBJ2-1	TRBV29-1	CSVEAASGSYNEQFF	TGCAGCGTTGAAGCAGCTAGCGGGTCATACAATGAGCAGTTCTTC
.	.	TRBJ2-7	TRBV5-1	CASSWPTTGGRSYEQYF	TGCGCCAGCAGCTGGCCAACAACCGGTGGAAGGTCCTACGAGCAGTACTTC
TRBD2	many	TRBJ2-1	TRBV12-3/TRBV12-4	CASSRSGLAGQGNEQFF	TGTGCCAGCAGCCGAAGTGGACTAGCGGGACAAGGCAATGAGCAGTTCTTC
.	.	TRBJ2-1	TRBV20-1	CSARVSGGRGGYEQFF	TGCAGTGCTAGAGTATCGGGGGGCAGGGGGGGGTATGAGCAGTTCTTC
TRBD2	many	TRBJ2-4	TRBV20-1	CSASLPSTGGDIQYF	TGCAGTGCTAGCCTCCCATCCACGGGAGGGGACATTCAGTACTTC
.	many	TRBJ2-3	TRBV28	CASSLRTGVTDTQYF	TGTGCCAGCAGTTTAAGGACCGGAGTCACAGATACGCAGTATTTT
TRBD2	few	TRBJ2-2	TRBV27	CASSSSGTDGELFF	TGTGCCAGCAGTTCTAGCGGGACCGACGGGGAGCTGTTTTTT
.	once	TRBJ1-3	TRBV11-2	CASNIPGRNTIYF	TGTGCCAGCAACATCCCGGGTAGAAACACCATATATTTT
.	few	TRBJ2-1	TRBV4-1	CASSVGYGESYNEQFF	TGCGCCAGCTCCGTGGGATATGGAGAATCCTACAATGAGCAGTTCTTC
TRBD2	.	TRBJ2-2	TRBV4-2	CASSQWTSGSPANTGELFF	TGTGCCAGCAGCCAATGGACTAGCGGGAGCCCCGCGAACACCGGGGAGCTGTTTTTT
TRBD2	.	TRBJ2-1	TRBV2	CASSDGTSGRFNEQFF	TGTGCCAGCAGTGATGGGACTAGCGGGAGGTTCAATGAGCAGTTCTTC
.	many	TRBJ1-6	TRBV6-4	CASSDGAASPLHF	TGTGCCAGCAGTGACGGGGCGGCTTCACCCCTCCACTTT
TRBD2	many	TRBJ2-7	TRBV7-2	CASSLQAGVPEQYF	TGTGCCAGCAGCCTCCAAGCGGGAGTACCAGAGCAGTACTTC
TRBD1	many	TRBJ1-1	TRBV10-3	CAISPTGRGDTEAFF	TGTGCCATCTCCCCGACAGGGCGGGGGGACACTGAAGCTTTCTTT
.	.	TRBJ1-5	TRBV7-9	CASSLRESNQPQHF	TGTGCCAGCAGCTTACGGGAAAGCAATCAGCCCCAGCATTTT
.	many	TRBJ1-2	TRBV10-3	CAISAGTNLGGYTF	TGTGCCATCAGTGCTGGGACTAACCTGGGGGGCTACACCTTC
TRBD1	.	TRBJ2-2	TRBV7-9	CASSLGTGGSGNTGELFF	TGTGCCAGCAGCCTAGGGACAGGGGGCTCCGGGAACACCGGGGAGCTGTTTTTT
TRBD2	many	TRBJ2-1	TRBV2	CASRTSGGYAQFF	TGTGCCAGCAGGACTAGCGGGGGGTACGCGCAGTTCTTC
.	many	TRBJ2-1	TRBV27	CASSGGLSRDNEQFF	TGTGCCAGCAGTGGCGGACTTTCACGTGACAATGAGCAGTTCTTC
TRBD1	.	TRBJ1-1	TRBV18	CASSAGGRNTEAFF	TGTGCCAGCTCTGCAGGGGGCCGGAACACTGAAGCTTTCTTT